This T cell receptor beta chain was sequenced during a study of CD4 and CD8 cells across lung adenocarcinoma regions. CDR1 MNHNS and CDR2 SASEGT come from the germline V gene. CDR3 size: 16 residues. MiXCR, run by TCRdb on the PCR reads, gives a single entry per CDR3 protein. This sample has approximately 11,000 distinct CDR3 sequences; roughly 60% occur once, and the top ten carry roughly nine tenths. Donors had localized lung adenocarcinoma, a non-small cell lung cancer. The J gene is TRBJ2-3, the V gene TRBV6-1, with TRBD1 as a possible D gene (6 bases). The DNA matches TRBJ2-7 better at its end, which makes the J call doubtful. Material: CD8+ T cells from the margin of a lung tumor. The sequence was obtained from a male donor with lung adenocarcinoma. The CD4 and CD8 labels of this study may be unreliable. CDR3 coding DNA: TGTGCCAGCAGGGGAGCCGGGGCAGGGGATCAGGAGACGCAGTACTTC. This codes for CASRGAGAGDQETQYF.